This entry lists 9 T cell receptor beta chains sequenced from one sample in a study of CD8+ T cells in alopecia areata. The authors extracted RNA and reverse transcribed it into cDNA as the sequencing template. Measured with immunoSEQ multiplex PCR; TCRdb has only the in-frame clones, and not every one. The sample yields 110,000 to 150,000 clones, around 51% seen once. This specimen consisted of CD4+ T cells sorted from blood, obtained at week 0. The receptors originated from a human donor with alopecia areata.

This clone was counted between two and nine times. V is TRBV7-2 and J is TRBJ2-3, with D unclear. CDR3 length: 13 residues. Germline assignment: CDR1 SGHTA and CDR2 FQGNSA. Trimming took off 8 bases at V and 4 bases at J, with 13 bases between the two ends. The CDR3 DNA reads TGTGCCAGCTCACAAAGGGTGGCAGATACGCAGTATTTT. Translation gives CASSQRVADTQYF. Full variable domain (rest looked up from reference TRBV7-2 and TRBJ2-3): GAGVSQSPSNKVTEKGKDVELRCDPISGHTALYWYRQSLGQGLEFLIYFQGNSAPDKSGLPSDRFSAERTGGSVSTLTIQRTQQEDSAVYLCASSQRVADTQYFGPGTRLTVL.

The chain employs TRBV7-9 and TRBJ1-3; D is ambiguous. This CDR3 is 12 amino acids long. In germline, CDR1 is SEHNR, CDR2 FQNEAQ (reference sequence). Trimming cost V 6 bases and J 6 bases, with 9 bases left between them. The DNA of the CDR3 is TGTGCCAGCAGTCACTCGCTAAACACCATATATTTT. Amino acid sequence: CASSHSLNTIYF.

The chain links TRBV29-1 to TRBJ2-5, with 11 nucleotides matching TRBD1. The CDR3 spans 14 residues. V shed 8 bases, J shed 5 bases, and the junction held 10 bases outside the gene matches. The V gene's germline CDR1 is SQVTM and CDR2 ANQGSEA. CDR3 region: CSSDPGQGEETQYF. In nucleotides, the CDR3 is TGCAGCTCTGATCCGGGACAGGGGGAGGAGACCCAGTACTTC.

The CDR3 nucleotides are TGTGCCAGCGGGACAGGGAGTTCGGGGGCCAACGTCCTGACTTTC. The encoded protein is CASGTGSSGANVLTF. V is TRBV6-6 and J is TRBJ2-6; 9 bases are a match to TRBD1. Germline V lookup: CDR1 MNHNY, CDR2 SVGAGI (reference sequence). V lost 8 bases, J lost 4 bases, and 6 bases stayed unmatched. The CDR3 runs to 15 residues.

Concerning this clone: Within the sample, other DNA sequences also encode this same CDR3. The chain couples TRBV30 to TRBJ1-1; D not resolved. CDR3 size: 12 residues. The V end was cut by 3 bases, the J end by 1 base, with 6 bases between. Germline CDR1 is GTSNPN and CDR2 is SVGIG (reference sequence). CDR3 coding DNA: TGTGCCTGGAGCAGGCAGAACACTGAAGCTTTCTTT. Translated: CAWSRQNTEAFF. Full variable domain (rest looked up from reference TRBV30 and TRBJ1-1): SQTIHQWPATLVQPVGSPLSLECTVEGTSNPNLYWYRQAAGRGLQLLFYSVGIGQISSEVPQNLSASRPQDRQFILSSKKLLLSDSGFYLCAWSRQNTEAFFGQGTRLTVV.

This clone has just a few counts. J is TRBJ1-5 and V is TRBV30; 7 bases are shared with TRBD1. Germline assignment: CDR1 GTSNPN and CDR2 SVGIG (reference sequence). There are 14 residues in the CDR3. The V and J ends lost 1 base and 4 bases, in that order; junction bases with no gene match: 4. CDR3 nucleotides: TGTGCCTGGAGTGAGGGACAGATAAATCAGCCCCAGCATTTT. It encodes CAWSEGQINQPQHF. Complete variable domain (other parts from reference TRBV30 and TRBJ1-5): SQTIHQWPATLVQPVGSPLSLECTVEGTSNPNLYWYRQAAGRGLQLLFYSVGIGQISSEVPQNLSASRPQDRQFILSSKKLLLSDSGFYLCAWSEGQINQPQHFGDGTRLSIL.

This chain links TRBV5-4 with TRBJ2-7; 8 nucleotides align to TRBD1. J was trimmed by 7 bases and V by 0 bases; bases with no gene match: 0. The germline V gene encodes CDR1 SGHNT and CDR2 YYREEE (reference sequence). The CDR3 totals 12 residues. CDR3 bases: TGTGCCAGCAGCTTGGGACAGGGGGAGCAGTACTTC. It encodes CASSLGQGEQYF.

This clone was seen many times. The chain is built from TRBV7-2 and TRBJ2-3, with D uncertain. This CDR3 comprises 14 residues. Germline CDR1 and CDR2: SGHTA and FQGNSA. V was clipped by 5 bases and J by 4 bases, with 13 bases between them. The CDR3 DNA follows: TGTGCCAGCAGCCGAAACAGTGGGTCAGATACGCAGTATTTT. Protein product: CASSRNSGSDTQYF.

This chain connects TRBV28 to TRBJ2-7; TRBD2 matches 7 bases. The length of the CDR3 is 13 residues. The germline gives CDR1 MDHEN, CDR2 SYDVKM. V gave up 5 bases and J gave up 3 bases; unmatched junction bases: 4. DNA for the CDR3: TGTGCCAGCAGTCCTAGCGGCTACTACGAGCAGTACTTC. Protein sequence: CASSPSGYYEQYF. The variable domain in full, completed from reference TRBV28 and TRBJ2-7, reads DVKVTQSSRYLVKRTGEKVFLECVQDMDHENMFWYRQDPGLGLRLIYFSYDVKMKEKGDIPEGYSVSREKKERFSLILESASTNQTSMYLCASSPSGYYEQYFGPGTRLTVT.